Listed below are T cell receptor beta chains from one sample, sequenced in a study of control samples from healthy donors and cancer patients. The method was immunoSEQ multiplex PCR; TCRdb's version includes in-frame clones alone and lacks a portion of them. The sample consists of about 54,000 clones, approximately 96% of them appearing once. Input material: blood. All receptors come from a woman aged 25 to 39 in good health. The CDR3 runs from the conserved cysteine through the conserved F or W. Each record gives: V gene, D gene, clone size, J gene, CDR3 DNA, CDR3 protein. A D gene is named only where the DNA matches it firmly. Expanded clones get a size class; other rows say once, few or many, or leave the size out.

V gene: TRBV20-1
D gene: .
clone size: .
J gene: TRBJ2-2
CDR3 DNA: TGCAGTGCTAGTTCCCCCCAGAACACCGGGGAGCTGTTTTTT
CDR3 protein: CSASSPQNTGELFF

V gene: TRBV7-9
D gene: .
clone size: .
J gene: TRBJ1-3
CDR3 DNA: TGTGCCAGCAGCTCAGCGATAGGGGACTCTGGAAACACCATATATTTT
CDR3 protein: CASSSAIGDSGNTIYF

V gene: TRBV29-1
D gene: .
clone size: .
J gene: TRBJ2-7
CDR3 DNA: TGCAGCGTACGGGGAGACGGACGTTCGAGCTCCTACGAGCAGTACTTC
CDR3 protein: CSVRGDGRSSSYEQYF

V gene: TRBV9
D gene: .
clone size: .
J gene: TRBJ2-5
CDR3 DNA: TGTGCCAGCAGTATAGGTGGAGGGGAAGAGACCCAGTACTTC
CDR3 protein: CASSIGGGEETQYF

V gene: TRBV4-1
D gene: TRBD2
clone size: .
J gene: TRBJ2-1
CDR3 DNA: TGCGCCAGCAGCCAAGTGGGACTAGCGGGAGGGGGGAGCTCCTACAATGAGCAGTTCTTC
CDR3 protein: CASSQVGLAGGGSSYNEQFF

V gene: TRBV9
D gene: TRBD2
clone size: .
J gene: TRBJ2-5
CDR3 DNA: TGTGCCAGCAGCGTAGCGGGAGGCACACAAGAGACCCAGTACTTC
CDR3 protein: CASSVAGGTQETQYF

V gene: TRBV6-2/TRBV6-3
D gene: .
clone size: .
J gene: TRBJ2-1
CDR3 DNA: TGTGCCAGCAGTTTCGGCGAGGCCTCCTACAATGAGCAGTTCTTC
CDR3 protein: CASSFGEASYNEQFF

V gene: TRBV14
D gene: TRBD1
clone size: .
J gene: TRBJ2-5
CDR3 DNA: TGTGCCAGCAACCTGGACAGGCAAGAGACCCAGTACTTC
CDR3 protein: CASNLDRQETQYF

V gene: TRBV6-4
D gene: TRBD1
clone size: .
J gene: TRBJ1-1
CDR3 DNA: TGTGCCAGCAGTGCCCAGGGGGGACAGGGGGACACTGAAGCTTTCTTT
CDR3 protein: CASSAQGGQGDTEAFF

V gene: TRBV6-5
D gene: .
clone size: .
J gene: TRBJ1-3
CDR3 DNA: TGTGCCAGCAGTTACGTGAGAGGGGGAAACACCATATATTTT
CDR3 protein: CASSYVRGGNTIYF

V gene: TRBV27
D gene: TRBD2
clone size: once
J gene: TRBJ2-3
CDR3 DNA: TGTGCCAGCAGTCCACTAGCGACGGGGGGTAGCACAGATACGCAGTATTTT
CDR3 protein: CASSPLATGGSTDTQYF

V gene: TRBV6-6
D gene: .
clone size: .
J gene: TRBJ1-6
CDR3 DNA: TGTGCCAGCAGTCATCGGACAGCTCCAAGCTCCTATAATTCACCCCTCCACTTT
CDR3 protein: CASSHRTAPSSYNSPLHF

V gene: TRBV24-1
D gene: .
clone size: .
J gene: TRBJ2-1
CDR3 DNA: TGTGCCACCAGTGAGAGAAATGAGCAGTTCTTC
CDR3 protein: CATSERNEQFF

V gene: TRBV28
D gene: TRBD1
clone size: .
J gene: TRBJ2-7
CDR3 DNA: TGTGCCAGCAGGTTCATAACCGGCCAGGGGGCGTACGAGCAGTACTTC
CDR3 protein: CASRFITGQGAYEQYF

V gene: TRBV2
D gene: TRBD2
clone size: .
J gene: TRBJ2-7
CDR3 DNA: TGTGCCAGCAGTTCTCCGGGGGGAGACGAGCAGTACTTC
CDR3 protein: CASSSPGGDEQYF

V gene: TRBV6-4
D gene: .
clone size: .
J gene: TRBJ2-1
CDR3 DNA: TGTGCCAGCAGCCCGGAGGCCTACAATGAGCAGTTCTTC
CDR3 protein: CASSPEAYNEQFF

V gene: TRBV7-6
D gene: TRBD1
clone size: .
J gene: TRBJ1-1
CDR3 DNA: TGTGCCAGCAGCTTGGCGGACAGGAAGAACACTGAAGCTTTCTTT
CDR3 protein: CASSLADRKNTEAFF

V gene: TRBV10-2
D gene: .
clone size: .
J gene: TRBJ1-1
CDR3 DNA: TGCGCCAGCAGTGAGTGGGGGGAGAACACTGAAGCTTTCTTT
CDR3 protein: CASSEWGENTEAFF

V gene: TRBV7-6
D gene: TRBD2
clone size: .
J gene: TRBJ2-1
CDR3 DNA: TGTGCCAGCAGCGCTAGCGGGAGCTCCTACAATGAGCAGTTCTTC
CDR3 protein: CASSASGSSYNEQFF

V gene: TRBV10-2
D gene: TRBD2
clone size: .
J gene: TRBJ2-3
CDR3 DNA: TGCGCCAGCAGCCTAGCGGGAGGGCCGGGAGATACGCAGTATTTT
CDR3 protein: CASSLAGGPGDTQYF

V gene: TRBV4-1
D gene: TRBD1
clone size: .
J gene: TRBJ1-4
CDR3 DNA: TGCGCCAGCAGCCAGCTTGCCAGACAGGGGGGCGATGAAAAACTGTTTTTT
CDR3 protein: CASSQLARQGGDEKLFF

V gene: TRBV29-1
D gene: .
clone size: .
J gene: TRBJ2-7
CDR3 DNA: TGCAGCGTTGAAGATTTCGCGGGGAACGAGCAGTACTTC
CDR3 protein: CSVEDFAGNEQYF

V gene: TRBV28
D gene: .
clone size: .
J gene: TRBJ2-1
CDR3 DNA: TGTGCCAGCAGTCCCCGGGGAGACGATGAGCAGTTCTTC
CDR3 protein: CASSPRGDDEQFF

V gene: TRBV14
D gene: TRBD1
clone size: .
J gene: TRBJ2-3
CDR3 DNA: TGTGCCAGCAGCCAGAGACAGGGGGCCTTTGATACGCAGTATTTT
CDR3 protein: CASSQRQGAFDTQYF

V gene: TRBV5-1
D gene: .
clone size: .
J gene: TRBJ2-7
CDR3 DNA: TGCGCCAGCAGTTCCGGGACTGGGGGATACGAGCAGTACTTC
CDR3 protein: CASSSGTGGYEQYF

V gene: TRBV24-1
D gene: .
clone size: .
J gene: TRBJ2-3
CDR3 DNA: TGTGCCACCAGTGATTCGACCGCACTTGACTTCACAGATACGCAGTATTTT
CDR3 protein: CATSDSTALDFTDTQYF

V gene: TRBV2
D gene: TRBD2
clone size: .
J gene: TRBJ2-2
CDR3 DNA: TGTGCCAGCACCCGGACTAGCGTAACCGGGGAGCTGTTTTTT
CDR3 protein: CASTRTSVTGELFF

V gene: TRBV5-1
D gene: TRBD2
clone size: once
J gene: TRBJ2-1
CDR3 DNA: TGCGCCAGCAGCGTTAGCGGGCAACACAATGAGCAGTTCTTC
CDR3 protein: CASSVSGQHNEQFF

V gene: TRBV7-2
D gene: .
clone size: .
J gene: TRBJ2-1
CDR3 DNA: TGTGCCAGCAGCTTATTGCTGGATCCGAAAAAGCCTTACAATGAGCAGTTCTTC
CDR3 protein: CASSLLLDPKKPYNEQFF

V gene: TRBV19
D gene: .
clone size: .
J gene: TRBJ1-1
CDR3 DNA: TGTGCCAGTAGTCCCCGAGATGGTGCGGTTTTCGAAGCTTTCTTT
CDR3 protein: CASSPRDGAVFEAFF